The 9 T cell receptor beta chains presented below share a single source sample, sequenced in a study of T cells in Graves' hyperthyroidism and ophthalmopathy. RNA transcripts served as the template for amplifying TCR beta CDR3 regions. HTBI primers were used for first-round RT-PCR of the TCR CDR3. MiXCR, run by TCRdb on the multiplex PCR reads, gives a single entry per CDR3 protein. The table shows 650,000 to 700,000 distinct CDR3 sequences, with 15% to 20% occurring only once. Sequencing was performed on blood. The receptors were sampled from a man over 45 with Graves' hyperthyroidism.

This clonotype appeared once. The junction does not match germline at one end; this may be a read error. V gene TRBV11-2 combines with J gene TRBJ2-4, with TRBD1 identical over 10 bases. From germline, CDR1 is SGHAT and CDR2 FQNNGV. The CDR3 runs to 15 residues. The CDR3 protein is CASSQDRDRGNIQYF. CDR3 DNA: TGCGCCAGCAGCCAAGATAGGGACAGGGGAAACATTCAGTACTTC. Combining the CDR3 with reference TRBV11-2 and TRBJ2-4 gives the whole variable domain EAGVAQSPRYKIIEKRQSVAFWCNPISGHATLYWYQQILGQGPKLLIQFQNNGVVDDSQLPKDRFSAERLKGVDSTLKIQPAKLEDSAVYLCASSQDRDRGNIQYFGAGTRLSVL.

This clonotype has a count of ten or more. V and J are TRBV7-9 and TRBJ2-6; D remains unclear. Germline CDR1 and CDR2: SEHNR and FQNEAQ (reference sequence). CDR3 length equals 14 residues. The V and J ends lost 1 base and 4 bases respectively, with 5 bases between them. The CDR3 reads CASSLVRGANVLTF. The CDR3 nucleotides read TGTGCCAGCAGCTTAGTCAGAGGGGCCAACGTCCTGACTTTC.

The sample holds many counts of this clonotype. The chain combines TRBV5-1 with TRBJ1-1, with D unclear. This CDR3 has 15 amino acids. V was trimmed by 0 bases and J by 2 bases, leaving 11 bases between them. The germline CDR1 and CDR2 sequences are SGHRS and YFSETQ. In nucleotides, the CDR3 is TGCGCCAGCAGCTTGGGTGTAGGGCGAAACACTGAAGCTTTCTTT. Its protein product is CASSLGVGRNTEAFF. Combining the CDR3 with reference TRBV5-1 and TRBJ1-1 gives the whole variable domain KAGVTQTPRYLIKTRGQQVTLSCSPISGHRSVSWYQQTPGQGLQFLFEYFSETQRNKGNFPGRFSGRQFSNSRSEMNVSTLELGDSALYLCASSLGVGRNTEAFFGQGTRLTVV.

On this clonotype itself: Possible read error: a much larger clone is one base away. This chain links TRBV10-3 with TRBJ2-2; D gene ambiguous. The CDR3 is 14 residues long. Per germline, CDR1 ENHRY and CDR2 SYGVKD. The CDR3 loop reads CTISESLVTGELFF. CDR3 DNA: TGTACCATCAGTGAGTCTCTAGTAACCGGGGAGCTGTTTTTT.

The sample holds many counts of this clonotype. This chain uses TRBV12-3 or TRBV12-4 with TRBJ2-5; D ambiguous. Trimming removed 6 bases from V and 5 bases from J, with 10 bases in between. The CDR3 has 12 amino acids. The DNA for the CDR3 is TGTGCCAGCAGCAGCTTGTTGGAGACCCAGTACTTC. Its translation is CASSSLLETQYF.

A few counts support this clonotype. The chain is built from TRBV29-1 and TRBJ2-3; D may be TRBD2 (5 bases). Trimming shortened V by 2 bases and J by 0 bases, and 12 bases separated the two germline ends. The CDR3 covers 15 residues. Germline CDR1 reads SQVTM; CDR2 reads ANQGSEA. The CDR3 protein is CSVEFRGTSTDTQYF. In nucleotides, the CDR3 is TGCAGCGTTGAATTTCGGGGTACTAGCACAGATACGCAGTATTTT.

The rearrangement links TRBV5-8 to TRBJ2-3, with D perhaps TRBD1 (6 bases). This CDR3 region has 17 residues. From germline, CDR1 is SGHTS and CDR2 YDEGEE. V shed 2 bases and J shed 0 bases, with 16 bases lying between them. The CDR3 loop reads CASSLRQASASTDTQYF. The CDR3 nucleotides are TGTGCCAGCAGCTTACGACAGGCATCCGCTAGCACAGATACGCAGTATTTT. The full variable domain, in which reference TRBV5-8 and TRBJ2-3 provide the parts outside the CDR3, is EAGVTQSPTHLIKTRGQQATLRCSPISGHTSVYWYQQALGLGLQFLLWYDEGEERNRGNFPPRFSGRQFPNYSSELNVNALELEDSALYLCASSLRQASASTDTQYFGPGTRLTVL.

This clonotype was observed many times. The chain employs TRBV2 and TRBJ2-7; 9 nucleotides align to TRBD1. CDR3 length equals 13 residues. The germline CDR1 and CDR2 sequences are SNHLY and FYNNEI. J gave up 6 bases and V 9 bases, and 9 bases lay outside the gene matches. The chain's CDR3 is CASYPDRGSEQYF. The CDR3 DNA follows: TGTGCCAGTTATCCTGACAGGGGGTCCGAGCAGTACTTC. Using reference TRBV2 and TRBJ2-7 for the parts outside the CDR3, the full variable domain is EPEVTQTPSHQVTQMGQEVILRCVPISNHLYFYWYRQILGQKVEFLVSFYNNEISEKSEIFDDQFSVERPDGSNFTLKIRSTKLEDSAMYFCASYPDRGSEQYFGPGTRLTVT.

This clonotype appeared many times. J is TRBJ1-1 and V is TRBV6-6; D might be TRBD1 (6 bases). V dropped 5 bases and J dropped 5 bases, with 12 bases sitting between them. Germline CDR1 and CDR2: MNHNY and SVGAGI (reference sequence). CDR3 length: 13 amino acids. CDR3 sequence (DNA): TGTGCCAGCAGTAGGGGGGCCGTAACTGAAGCTTTCTTT. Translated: CASSRGAVTEAFF.